The rows below give T cell receptor beta chains drawn from one sample of a study of blood T cell repertoires in COVID-19. Data came from immunoSEQ multiplex PCR; TCRdb stores just in-frame clones and leaves some out. The table shows a few hundred thousand clones, with around 89% occurring only once. The specimen sequenced was peripheral blood. The source is a woman aged 55-70 years with COVID-19, enrolled during active disease. Each CDR3 is given with its conserved first and last residue. The order of the fields is D gene, V gene, J gene, clone size, CDR3 protein, CDR3 DNA. D genes are given only for firm matches. The size entry is marked missing in some rows and otherwise reads once, few, many or a size class.

>TRBD1|TRBV7-2|TRBJ1-2|-
CASSLIARTGTDGYTF
TGTGCCAGCAGCCTCATAGCCCGGACAGGAACGGATGGCTACACCTTC
>-|TRBV6-2/TRBV6-3|TRBJ1-5|few
CASSLDSYSNQPQHF
TGTGCCAGCAGCTTGGACTCTTATAGCAATCAGCCCCAGCATTTT
>-|TRBV10-3|TRBJ2-1|-
CAISEESALEFF
TGTGCCATCAGTGAGGAGTCAGCGCTGGAGTTCTTC
>-|TRBV5-1|TRBJ2-7|-
CASSLVTGLYEQYF
TGCGCCAGCAGCTTGGTAACAGGGCTCTACGAGCAGTACTTC
>-|TRBV9|TRBJ2-3|once
CASSVEWTPRVDTQYF
TGTGCCAGCAGCGTAGAGTGGACTCCCCGCGTGGATACGCAGTATTTT
>-|TRBV5-8|TRBJ1-6|-
CASSFPPPISSYNSPLHF
TGTGCCAGCAGCTTTCCCCCCCCGATTAGCTCCTATAATTCACCCCTCCACTTT
>-|TRBV19|TRBJ1-5|-
CASSPPGGNSNQPQHF
TGTGCCAGTAGTCCCCCCGGGGGAAATAGCAATCAGCCCCAGCATTTT
>TRBD2|TRBV7-2|TRBJ2-3|-
CASSSLAGGPISTDTQYF
TGTGCCAGCAGCTCTCTAGCGGGGGGGCCGATCTCCACAGATACGCAGTATTTT
>TRBD2|TRBV6-2/TRBV6-3|TRBJ2-1|-
CASSYERGVVEQFF
TGTGCCAGCAGTTACGAGCGGGGGGTGGTAGAGCAGTTCTTC
>TRBD2|TRBV9|TRBJ2-1|few
CASSVTGTSGGQMDEQFF
TGTGCCAGCAGCGTAACCGGGACTAGCGGGGGCCAAATGGATGAGCAGTTCTTC
>-|TRBV30|TRBJ1-1|-
CAWGRANTEAFF
TGTGCCTGGGGCCGAGCCAACACTGAAGCTTTCTTT
>-|TRBV18|TRBJ1-3|-
CASSPPDGLSGNTIYF
TGTGCCAGCTCACCACCGGACGGACTCTCTGGAAACACCATATATTTT
>-|TRBV28|TRBJ1-3|-
CASSLSLSGNTIYF
TGTGCCAGCAGTTTATCCCTCTCTGGAAACACCATATATTTT
>-|TRBV7-9|TRBJ1-4|-
CASSLLNFQREKLFF
TGTGCCAGCAGCTTATTAAACTTTCAGAGGGAAAAACTGTTTTTT
>TRBD1|TRBV2|TRBJ1-1|-
CASSGGGWTEAFF
TGTGCCAGCAGTGGAGGGGGCTGGACTGAAGCTTTCTTT
>-|TRBV28|TRBJ1-6|few
CASSLARFNSPLHF
TGTGCCAGCAGCTTGGCCAGGTTTAATTCACCCCTCCACTTT
>-|TRBV12-2|TRBJ2-2|-
CASRSAGTGSNTGELFF
TGTGCAAGTCGCTCTGCCGGGACAGGGTCGAACACCGGGGAGCTGTTTTTT
>-|TRBV9|TRBJ1-1|-
CASSVASGDTEAFF
TGTGCCAGCAGCGTAGCTTCCGGGGACACTGAAGCTTTCTTT
>-|TRBV6-2/TRBV6-3|TRBJ1-6|once
CASSVARGGRSPLHF
TGTGCCAGCAGTGTGGCCCGCGGGGGACGGTCACCCCTCCACTTT
>TRBD1|TRBV5-1|TRBJ1-1|-
CASSLGGDSTNTEAFF
TGCGCCAGCAGCTTGGGCGGGGACAGTACGAACACTGAAGCTTTCTTT
>TRBD1|TRBV5-6|TRBJ1-2|-
CASRTTTGEEANYGYTF
TGTGCCAGCAGGACAACGACAGGGGAAGAAGCTAACTATGGCTACACCTTC
>TRBD1|TRBV5-4|TRBJ1-2|-
CASSPGGGDYGYTF
TGTGCCAGCAGCCCTGGAGGGGGCGACTATGGCTACACCTTC
>TRBD1|TRBV25-1|TRBJ2-7|once
CASSSTGQGEQYF
TGTGCCAGCAGTTCGACAGGGCAGGGCGAGCAGTACTTC
>TRBD1|TRBV12-3/TRBV12-4|TRBJ1-2|-
CASSGTGEGYTF
TGTGCCAGCAGCGGGACAGGGGAGGGCTACACCTTC
>-|TRBV14|TRBJ1-3|-
CASSPSTEYPSGNTIYF
TGTGCCAGCAGCCCTTCGACAGAATACCCCTCTGGAAACACCATATATTTT
>TRBD1|TRBV7-1|TRBJ1-5|-
CASSSLRALIIAGTGEVGNQPQHF
TGTGCCAGCAGCTCTCTTAGGGCCCTTATAATAGCCGGGACAGGGGAAGTTGGCAATCAGCCCCAGCATTTT